This T cell receptor beta chain was obtained from a study of cytomegalovirus exposure and HLA in healthy donors. General study results and limits: The authors reported that TCR beta sequences could predict HLA-A and HLA-B alleles. These predictions were accurate for most subjects in the first cohort.

The PCR used 60 Vbeta and 13 Jbeta primers. TCRdb keeps only in-frame clones here, not all; method: immunoSEQ multiplex PCR. Its listing shows around 150,000 clones. About this clone: The antigen remains undetermined.

The CDR3 contains 13 residues. The germline CDR1 and CDR2 sequences are MNHEY and SVGAGI. V dropped 6 bases and J dropped 6; count of bases not matched to a gene: 7. This sequence originates from a young man in good health and CMV-seronegative. Sequencing input: PBMCs. The rearrangement links TRBV6-5 to TRBJ1-1, with 7 bases that match TRBD1. This CDR3 reads CASRETGAPEAFF. CDR3 in DNA: TGTGCCAGCAGAGAAACAGGGGCCCCTGAAGCTTTCTTT.